Following are 27 T cell receptor beta chains from one sample sequenced in a study of blood T cell repertoires in COVID-19. The table came from immunoSEQ multiplex PCR; TCRdb's copy has only in-frame clones and leaves some out. The sample holds over 200,000 clones, 85% to 90% seen once. The sample taken for sequencing was peripheral blood. Receptors were obtained from a man older than 75 with acute or convalescent COVID-19.

This clone was seen more than once but under ten times. The chain carries TRBV7-9 and TRBJ1-5; no firm D call. This CDR3 has 12 residues. CDR1 is SEHNR, CDR2 FQNEAQ, per germline (reference sequence). Trimming took off 5 bases at V and 13 bases at J, with 15 bases between the two ends. The DNA for the CDR3 is TGTGCCAGCAGCGTCGACACCAATAATCAGCATTTT. This codes for CASSVDTNNQHF.

Only a few counts were recorded for this clone. The chain employs TRBV28 and TRBJ1-1; D may be TRBD1 (5 bases). Trimming removed 3 bases from V and 6 bases from J, with 11 bases in between. CDR3 length equals 13 residues. Looked up from germline, CDR1 is MDHEN and CDR2 is SYDVKM. CDR3 amino acids: CASSLGLPPEAFF. CDR3 sequence (DNA): TGTGCCAGCAGTTTGGGGCTCCCCCCTGAAGCTTTCTTT.

The chain links TRBV7-9 to TRBJ2-7, with TRBD1 matching 11 bases. There are 13 residues in the CDR3. The germline gives CDR1 SEHNR, CDR2 FQNEAQ (reference sequence). After removal of 5 bases from V and 7 bases from J, the junction contained 4 bases not matched to a gene. CDR3 residues: CASSPRDRGEQYF. CDR3 coding DNA: TGTGCCAGCAGCCCCCGGGACAGGGGGGAGCAGTACTTC.

This clone was seen a single time. V is TRBV7-9 and J is TRBJ1-1; TRBD1 might be the D (5 bases). Germline values: CDR1 SEHNR, CDR2 FQNEAQ (reference sequence). Trimming cost V 0 bases and J 1 base, with 6 bases left between them. CDR3 length: 14 residues. CDR3 nucleotide sequence: TGTGCCAGCAGCTTAGCACAGGAGAACACTGAAGCTTTCTTT. As protein: CASSLAQENTEAFF.

The chain recombines TRBV7-2 with TRBJ2-1; no clear D. Germline-derived CDR1 and CDR2 are SGHTA and FQGNSA. The CDR3 runs 15 residues. Trimming cost V 4 bases and J 0 bases, with 10 bases left between them. CDR3 residues: CASSSEFSSYNEQFF. CDR3 sequence (DNA): TGTGCCAGCAGCTCCGAATTTAGCTCCTACAATGAGCAGTTCTTC.

This clone was counted many times. The chain has TRBV19 and TRBJ2-7; D is perhaps TRBD1 (5 bases). This CDR3 comprises 15 residues. V was shortened by 5 bases and J by 1 base, with 15 bases between the two germline ends. Germline V gives CDR1 LNHDA, CDR2 SQIVND (reference sequence). This CDR3 reads CASSWRQGASYEQYF. DNA for the CDR3: TGTGCCAGTAGTTGGCGGCAGGGTGCGTCCTACGAGCAGTACTTC.

This rearrangement joins TRBV7-2 to TRBJ1-5; possibly TRBD1 for D (6 bases). Per the germline V gene, CDR1 is SGHTA and CDR2 is FQGNSA. The V end was cut by 5 bases, the J end by 2 bases, with 16 bases between. CDR3 length: 16 residues. Here the CDR3 reads CASSARAGAGNQPQHF. The CDR3, as DNA: TGTGCCAGCAGCGCCCGGGCGGGGGCAGGCAATCAGCCCCAGCATTTT.

J is TRBJ1-5 and V is TRBV19; the match to TRBD1 covers 7 bases. The CDR3 is made up of 18 amino acids. Germline lookup yields CDR1 LNHDA and CDR2 SQIVND (reference sequence). Germline trimming cut 5 bases from V and 0 bases from J; bases unmatched to any gene: 13. DNA for the CDR3: TGTGCCAGTAGTTCATCCAGGGGACAGAGATATAGCAATCAGCCCCAGCATTTT. It is translated as CASSSSRGQRYSNQPQHF.

This clone has a handful of counts. The chain has TRBV5-8 and TRBJ2-5, with a possible D match to TRBD2 (5 bases). Per the germline V gene, CDR1 is SGHTS and CDR2 is YDEGEE. This CDR3 contains 17 residues. Trimming took off 4 bases at V and 5 bases at J, with 24 bases between the two ends. The CDR3 protein is CASSPGLYHLGGETQYF. The CDR3 DNA follows: TGTGCCAGCAGCCCTGGACTGTACCACCTAGGTGGGGAGACCCAGTACTTC.

This chain connects TRBV28 to TRBJ2-4; D possibly corresponds to TRBD1 (7 bases). The CDR3 has 14 amino acids. V was cut by 2 bases and J by 7 bases, with 12 bases left in between. Per the germline V gene, CDR1 is MDHEN and CDR2 is SYDVKM. DNA for the CDR3: TGTGCCAGCAGTTTAGTGACAGGGACTAACATTCAGTACTTC. Amino acid sequence: CASSLVTGTNIQYF.

The gene calls are TRBV7-2 and TRBJ2-7, with 7 nucleotides matching TRBD2. V trimming: 3 bases; J trimming: 0 bases; junction bases outside the gene matches: 5. This CDR3 has 15 residues. The germline V gene has CDR1 SGHTA and CDR2 FQGNSA. The CDR3 bases are TGTGCCAGCAGCTTCGCTAGCGGTAGCTCCTACGAGCAGTACTTC. This translates into CASSFASGSSYEQYF.

The chain is built from TRBV7-9 and TRBJ2-7; 7 bases agree with TRBD1. The V and J ends lost 5 bases and 0 bases, in that order; junction bases with no gene match: 10. Germline CDR1 SEHNR, CDR2 FQNEAQ (reference sequence). The CDR3 contains 16 residues. The CDR3 sequence: CASSAYTGAASYEQYF. CDR3 bases: TGTGCCAGCAGCGCATACACAGGGGCCGCCTCCTACGAGCAGTACTTC. Full variable domain (remainder filled in from reference TRBV7-9 and TRBJ2-7): DTGVSQNPRHKITKRGQNVTFRCDPISEHNRLYWYRQTLGQGPEFLTYFQNEAQLEKSRLLSDRFSAERPKGSFSTLEIQRTEQGDSAMYLCASSAYTGAASYEQYFGPGTRLTVT.

The rearrangement links TRBV5-8 to TRBJ2-7, with TRBD2 identical over 9 bases. Unmatched junction bases numbered 11, after V lost 4 bases and J lost 6 bases. Germline-derived CDR1 and CDR2 are SGHTS and YDEGEE. This CDR3 is 15 amino acids long. The CDR3 DNA reads as TGTGCCAGCAGCCGCGGGGGGGTAGTATCGCGCGAGCAGTACTTC. Residues: CASSRGGVVSREQYF.

The CDR3 region has the DNA TGTGCCAGCAGCTCCGGACACAGGTCGTCGGACGCTTTCTTT. Translated, it gives CASSSGHRSSDAFF. The rearrangement uses TRBV6-6 and TRBJ1-1; TRBD1 might be the D (5 bases). The length of the CDR3 is 14 residues. Germline CDR1 is MNHNY and CDR2 is SVGAGI (reference sequence). V lost 6 bases and J 11 bases, leaving 22 bases between the germline ends.

J is TRBJ2-6 and V is TRBV19; the match to TRBD2 covers 7 bases. CDR1 and CDR2 from the germline V gene are LNHDA and SQIVND (reference sequence). Trimming took 7 bases from V and 0 from J; bases not matched to a gene: 9. The CDR3 length is 17 residues. CDR3 nucleotide sequence: TGTGCCAGTACGGCGGGAGTGACATTCTCTGGGGCCAACGTCCTGACTTTC. Translating gives CASTAGVTFSGANVLTF.

V and J are TRBV10-3 and TRBJ1-3; TRBD1 matches 8 bases. The germline CDR1 and CDR2 sequences are ENHRY and SYGVKD. The J segment lost 3 bases and the V segment lost 5 bases, leaving 3 bases of the junction unmatched. The CDR3 is 14 amino acids. Written as DNA, the CDR3 is TGTGCCATCAGTAGGACAGGGTTTGGAAACACCATATATTTT. Its translation is CAISRTGFGNTIYF.

The rearrangement uses TRBV19 and TRBJ2-3; D possibly corresponds to TRBD2 (5 bases). Germline assignment: CDR1 LNHDA and CDR2 SQIVND (reference sequence). The CDR3 has 15 amino acids. Trimming stripped 5 bases from V and 1 base from J, with 13 bases between. CDR3 sequence reads: CASSLGSWGTDTQYF. The CDR3 bases are TGTGCCAGTAGTCTAGGGAGTTGGGGCACAGATACGCAGTATTTT.

This chain links TRBV11-2 with TRBJ2-3, with 7 bases fitting TRBD1. V was clipped by 5 bases and J by 3 bases; unmatched bases: 2. Per the germline V gene, CDR1 is SGHAT and CDR2 is FQNNGV. The CDR3 spans 13 residues. The CDR3 loop is CASSPQGTDTQYF. The CDR3 DNA is TGTGCCAGCAGCCCACAGGGGACAGATACGCAGTATTTT. Filled out from reference TRBV11-2 and TRBJ2-3, the complete variable domain reads EAGVAQSPRYKIIEKRQSVAFWCNPISGHATLYWYQQILGQGPKLLIQFQNNGVVDDSQLPKDRFSAERLKGVDSTLKIQPAKLEDSAVYLCASSPQGTDTQYFGPGTRLTVL.

V gene TRBV19 combines with J gene TRBJ2-4; 9 bases map to TRBD1. V dropped 5 bases and J dropped 9; count of bases not matched to a gene: 5. The CDR3 runs to 13 residues. Germline values: CDR1 LNHDA, CDR2 SQIVND (reference sequence). The CDR3 DNA follows: TGTGCCAGTAGTCGGACAGGGGAGGCCATTCAGTACTTC. It yields the protein CASSRTGEAIQYF. The full variable domain, completed using reference TRBV19 and TRBJ2-4, is DGGITQSPKYLFRKEGQNVTLSCEQNLNHDAMYWYRQDPGQGLRLIYYSQIVNDFQKGDIAEGYSVSREKKESFPLTVTSAQKNPTAFYLCASSRTGEAIQYFGAGTRLSVL.

The V call is TRBV19, the J call TRBJ2-1, with 11 bases that match TRBD2. V gave up 7 bases and J gave up 9 bases; unmatched junction bases: 8. The germline gives CDR1 LNHDA, CDR2 SQIVND (reference sequence). The CDR3 extends over 14 amino acids. Written as DNA, the CDR3 is TGTGCCAGTACTACTAGCGGGAGCGGTAGTGAGCAGTTCTTC. Translated: CASTTSGSGSEQFF.

J is TRBJ2-1 and V is TRBV5-4, with 9 bases aligning to TRBD1. This CDR3 is built from 15 residues. The germline V gene encodes CDR1 SGHNT and CDR2 YYREEE (reference sequence). After removal of 2 bases from V and 4 bases from J, the junction contained 4 bases not matched to a gene. The CDR3 sequence is CASSLRQGGYNEQFF. As DNA, the CDR3 is TGTGCCAGCAGCTTAAGACAGGGGGGGTACAATGAGCAGTTCTTC.

This chain uses TRBV28 with TRBJ2-3; D possibly corresponds to TRBD2 (6 bases). Germline-derived CDR1 and CDR2 are MDHEN and SYDVKM. Trimming took 3 bases from V and 6 from J, leaving 13 bases between them. This CDR3 is 14 amino acids long. The CDR3 loop reads CASSFIAEGDTQYF. CDR3 DNA: TGTGCCAGCAGTTTTATAGCGGAGGGGGATACGCAGTATTTT.

This rearrangement joins TRBV24-1 to TRBJ2-3, with D possibly TRBD1 on 5 matching bases. The germline gives CDR1 KGHDR, CDR2 SFDVKD. The V gene lost 2 bases and the J gene lost 0 bases, with 11 bases spanning the gap. The CDR3 is 16 residues long. CDR3 coding DNA: TGTGCCACCAGTGATTCACGGACAATAAGCACAGATACGCAGTATTTT. This encodes CATSDSRTISTDTQYF.

The V call is TRBV19, the J call TRBJ1-2, with 9 nucleotides matching TRBD1. V gave up 8 bases and J gave up 5 bases; unmatched junction bases: 6. The CDR3 length is 13 residues. In germline, CDR1 is LNHDA, CDR2 SQIVND (reference sequence). CDR3 sequence reads: CASSDRGTYGYTF. The CDR3, as DNA: TGTGCCAGTTCGGACAGGGGAACGTATGGCTACACCTTC.

V and J are TRBV7-9 and TRBJ2-1; TRBD2 matches 7 bases. The ends lost 5 bases at V and 1 base at J; junction bases unmatched: 8. The CDR3 consists of 16 residues. Germline CDR1 and CDR2: SEHNR and FQNEAQ (reference sequence). The CDR3 spells CASSRRRERSYNEQFF. CDR3 coding DNA: TGTGCCAGCAGCCGCAGGCGGGAGAGGTCCTACAATGAGCAGTTCTTC.

The chain recombines TRBV24-1 with TRBJ2-3; D remains unclear. Germline CDR1 KGHDR, CDR2 SFDVKD. The CDR3 sequence is 16 residues long. The V and J ends lost 5 bases and 0 bases respectively, with 14 bases between them. CDR3: CATSGLQASSTDTQYF. The CDR3 DNA is TGTGCCACCAGTGGCCTGCAGGCATCTAGCACAGATACGCAGTATTTT.

This chain's CDR3 is CASRRDSENTEAFF. The CDR3 coding sequence is TGTGCCAGCAGAAGGGACAGTGAGAACACTGAAGCTTTCTTT. The rearrangement joins TRBV6-5 to TRBJ1-1; TRBD1 matches 7 bases. The germline gives CDR1 MNHEY, CDR2 SVGAGI. The CDR3 is 14 residues long. The junction had 5 bases not matched to a gene; V was cut back by 6 bases and J by 1 base.